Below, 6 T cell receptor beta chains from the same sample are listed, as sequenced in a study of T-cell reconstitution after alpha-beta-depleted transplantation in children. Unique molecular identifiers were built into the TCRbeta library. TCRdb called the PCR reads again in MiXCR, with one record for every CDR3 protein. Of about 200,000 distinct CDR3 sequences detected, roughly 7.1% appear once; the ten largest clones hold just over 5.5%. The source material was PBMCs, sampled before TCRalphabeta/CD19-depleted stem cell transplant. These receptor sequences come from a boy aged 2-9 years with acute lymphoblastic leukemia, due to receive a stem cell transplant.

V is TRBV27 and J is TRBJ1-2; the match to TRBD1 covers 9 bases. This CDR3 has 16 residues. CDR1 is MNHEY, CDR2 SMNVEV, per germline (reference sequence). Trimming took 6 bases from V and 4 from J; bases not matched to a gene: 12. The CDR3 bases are TGTGCCAGCAGCCAAGGCGGACAGGGGTTCTTCTATGGCTACACCTTC. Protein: CASSQGGQGFFYGYTF.

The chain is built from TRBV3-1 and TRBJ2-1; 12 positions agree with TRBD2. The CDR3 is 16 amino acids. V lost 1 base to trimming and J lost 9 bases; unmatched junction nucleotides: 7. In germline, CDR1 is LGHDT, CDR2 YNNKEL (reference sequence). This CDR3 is CASSQVLAGGRVEQFF. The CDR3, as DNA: TGTGCCAGCAGCCAAGTTCTAGCGGGAGGGAGGGTTGAGCAGTTCTTC.

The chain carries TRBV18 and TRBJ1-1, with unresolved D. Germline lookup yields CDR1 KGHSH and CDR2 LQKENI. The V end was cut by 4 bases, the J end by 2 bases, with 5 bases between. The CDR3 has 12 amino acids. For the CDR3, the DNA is TGTGCCAGCTCACAGATAAACACTGAAGCTTTCTTT. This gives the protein CASSQINTEAFF.

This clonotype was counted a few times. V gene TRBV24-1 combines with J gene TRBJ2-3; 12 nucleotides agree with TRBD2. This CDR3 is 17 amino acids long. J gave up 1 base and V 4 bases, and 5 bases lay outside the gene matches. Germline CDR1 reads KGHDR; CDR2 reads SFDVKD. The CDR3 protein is CATSEGRTSGGTDTQYF. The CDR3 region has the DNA TGTGCCACCAGTGAGGGTCGGACTAGCGGGGGCACAGATACGCAGTATTTT.

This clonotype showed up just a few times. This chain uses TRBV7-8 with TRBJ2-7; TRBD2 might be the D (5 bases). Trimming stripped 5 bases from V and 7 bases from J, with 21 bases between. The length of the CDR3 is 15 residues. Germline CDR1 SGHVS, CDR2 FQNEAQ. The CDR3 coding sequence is TGTGCCAGCAGCCCGAGGACTCAACTAGTCGGAGAGCAGTACTTC. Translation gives CASSPRTQLVGEQYF.

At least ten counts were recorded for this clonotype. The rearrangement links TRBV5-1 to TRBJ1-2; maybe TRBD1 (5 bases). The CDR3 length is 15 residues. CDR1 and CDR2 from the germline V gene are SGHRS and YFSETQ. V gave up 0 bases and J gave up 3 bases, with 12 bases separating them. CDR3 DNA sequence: TGCGCCAGCAGCTTGGGGGGGTCTGAGGACTATGGCTACACCTTC. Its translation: CASSLGGSEDYGYTF.